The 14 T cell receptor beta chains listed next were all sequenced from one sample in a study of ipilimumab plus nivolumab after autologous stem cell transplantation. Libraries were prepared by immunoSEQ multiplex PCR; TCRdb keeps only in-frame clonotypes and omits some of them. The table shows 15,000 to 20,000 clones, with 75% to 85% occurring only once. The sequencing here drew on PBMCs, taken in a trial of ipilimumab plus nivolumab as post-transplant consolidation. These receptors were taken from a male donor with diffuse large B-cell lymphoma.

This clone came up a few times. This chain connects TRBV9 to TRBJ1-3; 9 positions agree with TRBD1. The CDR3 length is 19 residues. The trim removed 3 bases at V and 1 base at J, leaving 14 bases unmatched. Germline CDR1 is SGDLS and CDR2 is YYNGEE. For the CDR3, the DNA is TGTGCCAGCAGCGCGGGCCCATTCCCGGGACAGGGTTCTGGAAACACCATATATTTT. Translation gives CASSAGPFPGQGSGNTIYF.

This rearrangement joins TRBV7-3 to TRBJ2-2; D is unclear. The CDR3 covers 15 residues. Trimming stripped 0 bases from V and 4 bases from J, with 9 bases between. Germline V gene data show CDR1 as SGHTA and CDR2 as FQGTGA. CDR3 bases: TGTGCCAGCAGCTTAACGGGCCCCTTCACCGGGGAGCTGTTTTTT. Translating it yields CASSLTGPFTGELFF.

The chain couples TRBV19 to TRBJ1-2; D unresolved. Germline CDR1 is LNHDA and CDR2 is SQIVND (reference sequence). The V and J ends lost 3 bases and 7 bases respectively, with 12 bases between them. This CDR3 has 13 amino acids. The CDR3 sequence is CASSMVGWSGYTF. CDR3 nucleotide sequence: TGTGCCAGTAGTATGGTGGGGTGGAGTGGCTACACCTTC.

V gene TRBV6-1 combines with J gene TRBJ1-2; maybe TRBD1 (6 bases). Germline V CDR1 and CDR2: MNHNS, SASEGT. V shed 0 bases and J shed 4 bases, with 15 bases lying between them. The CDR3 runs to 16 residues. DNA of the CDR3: TGTGCCAGCAGTGAAGCTGTGGGCCAGGGGCTCTATGGCTACACCTTC. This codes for CASSEAVGQGLYGYTF.

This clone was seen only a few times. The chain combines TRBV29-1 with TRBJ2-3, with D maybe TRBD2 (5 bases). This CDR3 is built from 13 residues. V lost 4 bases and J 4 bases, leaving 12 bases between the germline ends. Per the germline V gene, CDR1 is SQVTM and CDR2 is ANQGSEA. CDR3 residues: CSVVRTAADTQYF. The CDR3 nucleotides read TGCAGCGTTGTTCGGACTGCGGCAGATACGCAGTATTTT.

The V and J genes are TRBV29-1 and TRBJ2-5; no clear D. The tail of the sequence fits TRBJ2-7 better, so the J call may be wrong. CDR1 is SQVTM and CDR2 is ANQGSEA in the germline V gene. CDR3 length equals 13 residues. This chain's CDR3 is CSVAGPPTYEQYF. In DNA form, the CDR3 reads TGCAGCGTCGCCGGCCCCCCCACCTACGAGCAGTACTTC.

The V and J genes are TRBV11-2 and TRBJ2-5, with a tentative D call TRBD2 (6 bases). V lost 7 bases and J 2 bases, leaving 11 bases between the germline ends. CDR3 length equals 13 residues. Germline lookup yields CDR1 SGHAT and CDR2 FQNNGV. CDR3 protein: CASKAGGQETQYF. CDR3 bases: TGTGCCAGCAAGGCCGGGGGACAAGAGACCCAGTACTTC.

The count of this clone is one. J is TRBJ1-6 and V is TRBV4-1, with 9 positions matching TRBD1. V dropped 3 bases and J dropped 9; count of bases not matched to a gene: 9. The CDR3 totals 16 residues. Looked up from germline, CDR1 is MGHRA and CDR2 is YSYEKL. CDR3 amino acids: CASSHAPGQGPSPLHF. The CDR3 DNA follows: TGCGCCAGCAGCCATGCGCCGGGACAGGGCCCTTCACCCCTCCACTTT.

As DNA, the CDR3 is TGTGCCAGCAGCTCCACAGGGTCGGGAGAGACCCAGTACTTC. Amino acids: CASSSTGSGETQYF. The chain has TRBV13 and TRBJ2-5; a weak D match, TRBD1 (6 bases). CDR1 and CDR2 (germline): PRHDT, FYEKMQ (reference sequence). The CDR3 runs 14 residues. V dropped 4 bases and J dropped 4 bases, with 13 bases sitting between them.

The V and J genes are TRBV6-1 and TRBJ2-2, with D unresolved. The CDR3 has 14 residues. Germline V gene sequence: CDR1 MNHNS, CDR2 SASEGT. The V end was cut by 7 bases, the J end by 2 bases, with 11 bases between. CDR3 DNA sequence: TGTGCCAGCAATCCGGGTTTCAACACCGGGGAGCTGTTTTTT. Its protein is CASNPGFNTGELFF.

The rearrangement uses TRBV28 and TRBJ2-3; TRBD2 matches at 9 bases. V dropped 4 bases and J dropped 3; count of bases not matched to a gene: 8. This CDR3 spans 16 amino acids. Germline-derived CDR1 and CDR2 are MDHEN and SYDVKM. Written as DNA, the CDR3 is TGTGCCAGCAGTTCTGGGGCGGGGGGGCCAACAGATACGCAGTATTTT. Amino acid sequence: CASSSGAGGPTDTQYF.

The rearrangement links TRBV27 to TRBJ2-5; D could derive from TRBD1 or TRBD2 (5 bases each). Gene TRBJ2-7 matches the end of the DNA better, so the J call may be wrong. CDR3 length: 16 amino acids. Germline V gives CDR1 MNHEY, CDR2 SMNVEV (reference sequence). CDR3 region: CASSLTLTDTRNEQYF. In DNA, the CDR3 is TGTGCCAGCAGTTTAACTTTGACAGATACTAGAAACGAGCAGTACTTC.

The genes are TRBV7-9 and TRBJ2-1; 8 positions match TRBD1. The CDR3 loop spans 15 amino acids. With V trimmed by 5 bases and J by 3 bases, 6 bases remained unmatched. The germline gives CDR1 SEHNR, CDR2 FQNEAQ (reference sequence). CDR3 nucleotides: TGTGCCAGCAGCCCGGACAGGGTTGGCTACAATGAGCAGTTCTTC. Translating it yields CASSPDRVGYNEQFF.

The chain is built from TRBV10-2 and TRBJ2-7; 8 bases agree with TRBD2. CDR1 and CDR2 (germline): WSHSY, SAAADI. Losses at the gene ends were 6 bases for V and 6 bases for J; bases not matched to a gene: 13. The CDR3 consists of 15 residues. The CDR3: CASRGAAGVELEQYF. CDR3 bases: TGCGCCAGCAGAGGGGCAGCGGGAGTGGAGCTCGAGCAGTACTTC.